The 11 T cell receptor beta chains given below trace back to one sample, sequenced in a study of CD8+ T cells in alopecia areata. Following RNA extraction, reverse transcription yielded cDNA that acted as the sequencing template. The assay was immunoSEQ multiplex PCR, and TCRdb's table has in-frame clones only and misses some. The sample has about 60,000 clones; about 43% are singletons. The treatment: oral pan-JAK inhibitor, 5-10 mg twice daily. This material consisted of CD8+ T cells sorted from blood, taken at roughly week 38, from a patient treated with tofacitinib. Receptors were obtained from a human donor with alopecia areata.

CDR3 DNA sequence: TGCGCCAGCAGGTGGGGGCTAGCGGGAGCCGGGGAGCTGTTTTTT. Its protein is CASRWGLAGAGELFF. The chain links TRBV4-1 to TRBJ2-2; 10 bases agree with TRBD2. Germline V gene sequence: CDR1 MGHRA, CDR2 YSYEKL. CDR3 length: 15 residues. With 6 bases clipped from V and 6 bases from J, the junction kept 7 bases outside the gene matches.

This clone was picked up a small number of times. The chain's CDR3 is CASSFIETQYF. CDR3 coding DNA: TGTGCCAGCAGCTTCATAGAGACCCAGTACTTC. This chain uses TRBV7-2 with TRBJ2-5; D is unresolved. The CDR3 has 11 residues. V was trimmed by 3 bases and J by 4 bases, leaving 3 bases between them. Germline V gene sequence: CDR1 SGHTA, CDR2 FQGNSA. The full variable domain, with the rest looked up from reference TRBV7-2 and TRBJ2-5, is GAGVSQSPSNKVTEKGKDVELRCDPISGHTALYWYRQSLGQGLEFLIYFQGNSAPDKSGLPSDRFSAERTGGSVSTLTIQRTQQEDSAVYLCASSFIETQYFGPGTRLLVL.

This clone has a single count. V usage is TRBV14 and J usage is TRBJ2-1, with D possibly TRBD1 on 5 matching bases. Per the germline V gene, CDR1 is SGHDN and CDR2 is FVKESK. The length of the CDR3 is 14 residues. V dropped 4 bases and J dropped 8 bases, with 15 bases sitting between them. The CDR3 loop reads CASSLSTEFHEQFF. The CDR3 coding sequence is TGTGCCAGCAGCCTTTCGACAGAATTCCATGAGCAGTTCTTC.

Comment on this clone: A read error may account for a junction end that differs from germline. The genes are TRBV29-1 and TRBJ1-2, with 9 bases aligning to TRBD1. The CDR3 sequence is 15 residues long. CDR1 and CDR2 from the germline V gene are SQVTM and ANQGSEA. CDR3 protein: CSDEAGTGLDYGYTF. For the CDR3, the DNA is TGCAGCGATGAAGCCGGGACAGGGTTAGACTATGGCTACACCTTC.

In this sample, this clone turned up a few times. The chain carries TRBV29-1 and TRBJ2-1; no firm D call. Germline-derived CDR1 and CDR2 are SQVTM and ANQGSEA. V was clipped by 6 bases and J by 6 bases, with 9 bases between them. The CDR3 loop spans 11 amino acids. CDR3 amino acids: CSVHGINEQFF. CDR3 bases: TGCAGCGTCCACGGCATCAATGAGCAGTTCTTC.

The rearrangement joins TRBV13 to TRBJ2-7; D call uncertain. The CDR3 length is 14 residues. Germline assignment: CDR1 PRHDT and CDR2 FYEKMQ (reference sequence). V was pared by 7 bases and J by 1 base, with 14 bases between. Here the CDR3 DNA reads TGTGCCAGCACCAAGATGGAGCGATCCTACGAGCAGTACTTC. This gives the protein CASTKMERSYEQYF.

This chain joins TRBV6-5 and TRBJ1-1; D is uncertain. This CDR3 is 12 amino acids long. Germline CDR1 MNHEY, CDR2 SVGAGI. The V end lost 7 bases, the J end lost 6 bases, and 12 bases lay between the germline ends. DNA of the CDR3: TGTGCCAGCATCAAAGAGGGAGCTGAAGCTTTCTTT. Translated: CASIKEGAEAFF.

This clone was counted a few times. The chain joins TRBV27 to TRBJ2-7, with D perhaps TRBD1 or TRBD2 (5 bases each). Trimming removed 6 bases from V and 2 bases from J, with 17 bases in between. This CDR3 has 15 amino acids. Per germline, CDR1 MNHEY and CDR2 SMNVEV (reference sequence). The CDR3 sequence: CASSTRDGVTYEQYF. CDR3 in DNA: TGTGCCAGCAGCACCCGGGACGGGGTCACCTACGAGCAGTACTTC.

This clone has just a few counts. This rearrangement joins TRBV30 to TRBJ2-1; 7 bases fit TRBD1. With V trimmed by 4 bases and J by 6 bases, 6 bases remained unmatched. Germline CDR1 reads GTSNPN; CDR2 reads SVGIG (reference sequence). The CDR3 is 13 amino acids. The CDR3 nucleotides are TGTGCCTGGAACGAGGGACAGCTCAATGAGCAGTTCTTC. Residues: CAWNEGQLNEQFF.

This clone was recorded a few times. The V and J genes are TRBV9 and TRBJ2-2, with D uncertain. Trimming left V 4 bases short and J 9 bases short, with 7 bases between. CDR3 length: 11 residues. Germline lookup yields CDR1 SGDLS and CDR2 YYNGEE. CDR3 residues: CASSTSRELFF. In DNA, the CDR3 is TGTGCCAGCAGCACCAGCCGGGAGCTGTTTTTT. Full variable domain (outside the CDR3, taken from reference TRBV9 and TRBJ2-2): DSGVTQTPKHLITATGQRVTLRCSPRSGDLSVYWYQQSLDQGLQFLIQYYNGEERAKGNILERFSAQQFPDLHSELNLSSLELGDSALYFCASSTSRELFFGEGSRLTVL.

This clone occurred a few times. The J gene is TRBJ2-3, the V gene TRBV29-1; no definite D call. The CDR3 is 13 amino acids. Germline lookup yields CDR1 SQVTM and CDR2 ANQGSEA. Between the trimmed V and J ends, which lost 4 bases and 1 base, there was a span of 9 bases. The CDR3 region has the DNA TGCAGCGTTGCCTACGGACGCACAGATACGCAGTATTTT. It codes for CSVAYGRTDTQYF.